This T cell receptor beta chain was captured by sequencing in a study of cytomegalovirus exposure and HLA in healthy donors. Whole-study results and caveats: Most subjects had HLA-A and HLA-B alleles reportedly predicted accurately by TCR beta sequences. In all likelihood, a cluster of highly shared sequence variants was a sequencing artifact.

With 60 Vbeta and 13 Jbeta primers, the PCR was carried out. TCRdb keeps only in-frame clones here, not all; method: immunoSEQ multiplex PCR. The sample holds 150,000 or so clones, roughly 80% seen once. Of note for this clone: Its specificity is unknown.

Sample: PBMCs. This clonotype was sampled from a man between 18 and 29 years old in good health and CMV-seropositive.

The CDR3 loop is CSVELPKYEQYF. The CDR3, as DNA: TGCAGCGTTGAACTACCCAAGTACGAGCAGTACTTC. The V gene is TRBV29-1, the J gene TRBJ2-7; D call uncertain. The CDR3 totals 12 residues. Germline loops: CDR1 SQVTM, CDR2 ANQGSEA. V lost 2 bases to trimming and J lost 4 bases, with 9 bases between them.